The present T cell receptor beta chain was sequenced within a study of blood T cell repertoires in COVID-19. Data came from immunoSEQ multiplex PCR; TCRdb stores just in-frame clones and leaves some out. The table includes around 250,000 clones, around nine tenths detected once. For recovered donors of Cohort 3, there were two negative PCRs, clearance, or symptom resolution. CDR3 length: 15 amino acids. Germline CDR1 and CDR2: MDHEN and SYDVKM. V was clipped by 7 bases and J by 0 bases, with 12 bases between them. This TCR was sampled from a woman aged 45 to 65 who had recovered from COVID-19. The V call is TRBV28, the J call TRBJ2-2, with D hard to call. Sequencing used PBMCs or T cells enriched from blood (not recorded which). CDR3 sequence (DNA): TGTGCCAGCATGGGCAGGTCTACGAACACCGGGGAGCTGTTTTTT. Its protein product is CASMGRSTNTGELFF.